The entry below describes one TCR beta chain. Its cognate antigen is unknown. An input of about 0.45 to 1 ug of RNA was subjected to reverse transcription using random hexamers. TCR beta CDR3 was amplified by immunoSEQ covering 54 Vbeta and 13 Jbeta. One entry per CDR3 protein, called by TCRdb with MiXCR from the immunoSEQ multiplex PCR reads. Of roughly 100,000 distinct CDR3 sequences listed, approximately 94% are singletons. The sample originates from a study of CD8 T cells in Susac syndrome. CDR3 size: 14 residues. J was trimmed by 6 bases and V by 6 bases; bases with no gene match: 11. Study conclusions and caveats: TEMRA cells and active patients showed peak Susac CD8+ clonal expansion.

CD8+ and CD4+ T cells from blood underwent TCR beta sequencing. Isolation of CD8+ and CD4+ T cells was performed negatively, whereas enrichment of TEMRA cells was done by FACS. Sequenced input: CD8+ T cells from PBMCs. The chain uses TRBV12-3 or TRBV12-4 and TRBJ2-7, with 7 bases matching TRBD2. This sequence originates from a human donor with Susac syndrome. DNA for the CDR3: TGTGCCAGCAGAAGGGGTAGCGGGCATGTCGAGCAGTACTTC. Its protein product is CASRRGSGHVEQYF.